This TCR beta chain was sequenced in a study of blood T cell repertoires in COVID-19. Per the original data handling: Estimates of nucleated cell counts were drawn from the amplification of reference gene primers. The repertoire was sequenced with immunoSEQ multiplex PCR; TCRdb's copy has only in-frame clones and lacks some. D and trimming were read from the DNA, whereas the V and J calls and clone size are those reported in that table. This sample has around 100,000 clones, with about 85% found just once. V was clipped by 2 bases and J by 0 bases, with 12 bases between them. CDR1 and CDR2 (germline): SGHTS, YDEGEE. The CDR3 length is 15 residues.

This TCR was recovered from a human donor in a cohort sampled during active COVID-19. The sample was peripheral blood. The chain employs TRBV5-8 and TRBJ2-7, with D possibly TRBD1 on 6 matching bases. CDR3 DNA sequence: TGTGCCAGCAGCTTAGGACAGAATCCCTCCTACGAGCAGTACTTC. The encoded protein is CASSLGQNPSYEQYF.